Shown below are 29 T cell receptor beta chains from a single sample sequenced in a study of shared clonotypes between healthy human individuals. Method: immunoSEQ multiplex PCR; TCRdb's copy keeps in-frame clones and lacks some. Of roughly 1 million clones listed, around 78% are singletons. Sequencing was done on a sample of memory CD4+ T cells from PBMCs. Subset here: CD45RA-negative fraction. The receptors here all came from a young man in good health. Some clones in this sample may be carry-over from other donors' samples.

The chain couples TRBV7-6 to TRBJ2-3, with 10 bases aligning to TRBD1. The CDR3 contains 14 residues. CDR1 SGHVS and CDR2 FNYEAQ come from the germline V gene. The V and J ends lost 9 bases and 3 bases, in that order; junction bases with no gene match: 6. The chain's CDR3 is CARPTGGETDTQYF. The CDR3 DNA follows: TGTGCCAGACCGACAGGGGGCGAAACAGATACGCAGTATTTT.

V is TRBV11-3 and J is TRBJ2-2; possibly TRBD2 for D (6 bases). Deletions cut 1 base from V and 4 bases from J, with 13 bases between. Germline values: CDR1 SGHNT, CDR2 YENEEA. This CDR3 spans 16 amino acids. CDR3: CASSLVGGEGTGELFF. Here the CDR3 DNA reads TGTGCCAGCAGCTTAGTAGGAGGGGAAGGCACCGGGGAGCTGTTTTTT. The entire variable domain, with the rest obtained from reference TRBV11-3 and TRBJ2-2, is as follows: EAGVVQSPRYKIIEKKQPVAFWCNPISGHNTLYWYLQNLGQGPELLIRYENEEAVDDSQLPKDRFSAERLKGVDSTLKIQPAELGDSAVYLCASSLVGGEGTGELFFGEGSRLTVL.

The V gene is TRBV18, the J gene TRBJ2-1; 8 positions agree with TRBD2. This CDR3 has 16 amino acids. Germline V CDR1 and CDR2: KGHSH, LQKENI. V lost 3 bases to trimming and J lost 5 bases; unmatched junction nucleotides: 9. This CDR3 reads CASSPQLAEGNNEQFF. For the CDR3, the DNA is TGTGCCAGCTCACCTCAACTAGCGGAAGGAAACAATGAGCAGTTCTTC.

CDR3 nucleotides: TGTGCCAGCAGCCTGGGACAGGGCACCGGGGAGCTGTTTTTT. Its protein is CASSLGQGTGELFF. The J gene is TRBJ2-2, the V gene TRBV7-9, with TRBD1 matching 9 bases. The V gene's germline CDR1 is SEHNR and CDR2 FQNEAQ (reference sequence). With 5 bases clipped from V and 4 bases from J, the junction kept 2 bases outside the gene matches. This CDR3 is built from 14 residues.

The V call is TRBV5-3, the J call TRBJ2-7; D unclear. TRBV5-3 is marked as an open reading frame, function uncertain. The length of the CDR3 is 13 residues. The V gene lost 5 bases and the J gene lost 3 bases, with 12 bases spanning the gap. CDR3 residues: CARRPQPVYEQYF. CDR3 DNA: TGTGCCAGAAGGCCCCAGCCTGTCTACGAGCAGTACTTC.

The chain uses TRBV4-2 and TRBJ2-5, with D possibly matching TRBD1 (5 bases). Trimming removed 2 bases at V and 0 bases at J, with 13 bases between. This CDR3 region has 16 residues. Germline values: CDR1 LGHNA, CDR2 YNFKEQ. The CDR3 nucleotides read TGTGCCAGCAGCCAAAGGGGATTCCAGTACCAAGAGACCCAGTACTTC. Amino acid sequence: CASSQRGFQYQETQYF.

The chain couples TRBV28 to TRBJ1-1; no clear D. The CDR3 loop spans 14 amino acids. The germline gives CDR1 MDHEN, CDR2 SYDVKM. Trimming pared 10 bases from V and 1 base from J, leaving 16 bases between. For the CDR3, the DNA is TGTGCCATCACCCAATGGCGGAGGAACACTGAAGCTTTCTTT. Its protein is CAITQWRRNTEAFF.

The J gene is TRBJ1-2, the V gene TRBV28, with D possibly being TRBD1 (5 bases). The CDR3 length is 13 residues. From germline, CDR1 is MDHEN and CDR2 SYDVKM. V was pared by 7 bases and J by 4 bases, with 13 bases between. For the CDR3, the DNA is TGTGCCAGCACTCTGCCGGGGGGCTATGGCTACACCTTC. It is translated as CASTLPGGYGYTF.

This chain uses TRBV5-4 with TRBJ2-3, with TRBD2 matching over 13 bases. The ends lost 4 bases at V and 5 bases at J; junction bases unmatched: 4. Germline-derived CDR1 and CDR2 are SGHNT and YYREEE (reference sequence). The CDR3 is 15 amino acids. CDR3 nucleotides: TGTGCCAGCAGCCGGACTAGCGGGAGTAAAGATACGCAGTATTTT. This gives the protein CASSRTSGSKDTQYF.

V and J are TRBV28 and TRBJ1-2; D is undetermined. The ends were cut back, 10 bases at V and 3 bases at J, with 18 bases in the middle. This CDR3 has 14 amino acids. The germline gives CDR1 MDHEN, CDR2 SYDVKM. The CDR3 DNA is TGTGCCACCTTCCCCTCGGGAGGAGACTATGGCTACACCTTC. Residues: CATFPSGGDYGYTF.

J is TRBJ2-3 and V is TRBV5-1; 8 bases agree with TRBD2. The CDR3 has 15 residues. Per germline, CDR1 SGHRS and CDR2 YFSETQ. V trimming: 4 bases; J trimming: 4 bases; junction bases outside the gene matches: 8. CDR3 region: CASSVGLASPDTQYF. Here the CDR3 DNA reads TGCGCCAGCAGCGTAGGACTAGCCTCCCCAGATACGCAGTATTTT.

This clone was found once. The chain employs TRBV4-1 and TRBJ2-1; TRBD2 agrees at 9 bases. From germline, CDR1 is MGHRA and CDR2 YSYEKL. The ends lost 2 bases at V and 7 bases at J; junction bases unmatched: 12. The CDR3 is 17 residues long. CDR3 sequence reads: CASSQKLAGALPNEQFF. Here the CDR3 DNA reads TGCGCCAGCAGCCAAAAACTAGCGGGCGCCCTCCCAAATGAGCAGTTCTTC.

The CDR3: CASSLSSGGILYNEQFF. The CDR3 nucleotides read TGTGCCAGCAGTTTATCTTCAGGGGGGATTTTGTACAATGAGCAGTTCTTC. The genes are TRBV27 and TRBJ2-1; the D gene is possibly TRBD1 (7 bases). The V gene's germline CDR1 is MNHEY and CDR2 SMNVEV (reference sequence). There are 17 residues in the CDR3. V lost 0 bases, J lost 4 bases, and 16 bases lay in between.

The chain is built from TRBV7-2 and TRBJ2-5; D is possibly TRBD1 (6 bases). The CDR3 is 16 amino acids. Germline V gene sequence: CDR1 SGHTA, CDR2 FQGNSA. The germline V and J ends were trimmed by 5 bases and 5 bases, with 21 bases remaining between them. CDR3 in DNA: TGTGCCAGCAGCCTATCCCGTCTGGGGGCGAGGGAGACCCAGTACTTC. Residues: CASSLSRLGARETQYF.

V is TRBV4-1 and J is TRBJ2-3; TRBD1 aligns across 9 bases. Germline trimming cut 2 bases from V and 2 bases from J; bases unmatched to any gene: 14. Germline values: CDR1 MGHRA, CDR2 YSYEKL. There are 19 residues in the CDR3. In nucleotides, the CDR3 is TGCGCCAGCAGCCAAAGCTATCATCCGGGACAGGGTCTCACAGATACGCAGTATTTT. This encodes CASSQSYHPGQGLTDTQYF.

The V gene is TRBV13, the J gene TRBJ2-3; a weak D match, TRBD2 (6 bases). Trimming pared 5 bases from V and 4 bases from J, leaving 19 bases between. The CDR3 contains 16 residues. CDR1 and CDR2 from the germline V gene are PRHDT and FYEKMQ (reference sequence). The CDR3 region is CASSPSDFRESDTQYF. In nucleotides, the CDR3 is TGTGCCAGCAGCCCTTCTGATTTCCGGGAGTCAGATACGCAGTATTTT. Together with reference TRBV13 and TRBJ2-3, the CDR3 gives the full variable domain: AAGVIQSPRHLIKEKRETATLKCYPIPRHDTVYWYQQGPGQDPQFLISFYEKMQSDKGSIPDRFSAQQFSDYHSELNMSSLELGDSALYFCASSPSDFRESDTQYFGPGTRLTVL.

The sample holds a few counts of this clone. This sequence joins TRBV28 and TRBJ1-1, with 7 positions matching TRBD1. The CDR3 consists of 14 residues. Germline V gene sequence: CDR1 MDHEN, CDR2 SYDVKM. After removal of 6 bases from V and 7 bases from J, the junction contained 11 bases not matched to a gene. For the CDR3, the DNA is TGTGCCAGCAGATACTCCGGGGACAGACATGAAGCTTTCTTT. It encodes CASRYSGDRHEAFF.

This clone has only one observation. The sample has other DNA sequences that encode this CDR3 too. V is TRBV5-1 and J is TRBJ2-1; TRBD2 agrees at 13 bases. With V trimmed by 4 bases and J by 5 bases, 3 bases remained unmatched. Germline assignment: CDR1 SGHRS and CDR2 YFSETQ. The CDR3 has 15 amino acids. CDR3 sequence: CASSPGTSGNNEQFF. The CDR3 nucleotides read TGCGCCAGCAGCCCAGGGACTAGCGGGAACAATGAGCAGTTCTTC.

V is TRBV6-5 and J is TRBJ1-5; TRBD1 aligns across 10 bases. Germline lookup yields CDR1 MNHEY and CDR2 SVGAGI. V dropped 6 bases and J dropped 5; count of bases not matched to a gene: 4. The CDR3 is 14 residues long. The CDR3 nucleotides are TGTGCCAGCAGAGGACAGGGGGACGATCAGCCCCAGCATTTT. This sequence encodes CASRGQGDDQPQHF.

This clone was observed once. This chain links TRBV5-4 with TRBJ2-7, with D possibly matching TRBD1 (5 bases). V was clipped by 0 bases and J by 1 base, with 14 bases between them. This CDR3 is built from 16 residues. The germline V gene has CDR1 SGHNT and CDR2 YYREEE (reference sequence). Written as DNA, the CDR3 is TGTGCCAGCAGCTTGGATACGGGCCAGGGATCCTACGAGCAGTACTTC. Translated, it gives CASSLDTGQGSYEQYF.

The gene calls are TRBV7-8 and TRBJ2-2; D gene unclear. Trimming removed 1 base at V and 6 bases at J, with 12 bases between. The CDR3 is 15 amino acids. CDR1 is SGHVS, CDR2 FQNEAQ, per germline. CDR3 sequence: CASSLVATGAGELFF. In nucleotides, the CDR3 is TGTGCCAGCAGCTTAGTGGCGACGGGCGCCGGGGAGCTGTTTTTT. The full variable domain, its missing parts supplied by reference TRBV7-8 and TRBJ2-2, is GAGVSQSPRYKVAKRGQDVALRCDPISGHVSLFWYQQALGQGPEFLTYFQNEAQLDKSGLPSDRFFAERPEGSVSTLKIQRTQQEDSAVYLCASSLVATGAGELFFGEGSRLTVL.

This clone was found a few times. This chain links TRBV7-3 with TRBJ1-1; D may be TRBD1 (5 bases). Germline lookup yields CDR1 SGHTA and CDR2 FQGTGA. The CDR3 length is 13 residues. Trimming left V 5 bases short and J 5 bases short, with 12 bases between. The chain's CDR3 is CASSAGGETEAFF. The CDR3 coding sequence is TGTGCCAGCAGCGCAGGAGGGGAGACTGAAGCTTTCTTT.

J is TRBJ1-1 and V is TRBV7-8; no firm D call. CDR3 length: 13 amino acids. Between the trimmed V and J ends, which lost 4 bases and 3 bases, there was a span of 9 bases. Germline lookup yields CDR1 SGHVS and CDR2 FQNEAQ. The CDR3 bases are TGTGCCAGCAGCTCGCAGAGTTACACTGAAGCTTTCTTT. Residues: CASSSQSYTEAFF.

CDR3 region: CASSYSSSGGYGYTF. In DNA form, the CDR3 reads TGTGCCAGCAGTTACTCGAGTTCCGGGGGTTACGGCTACACCTTC. This chain joins TRBV6-5 and TRBJ1-2; weak D call: TRBD1 (5 bases). With 0 bases removed from V and 8 bases from J, the gap between germline ends came to 16 bases. Germline lookup yields CDR1 MNHEY and CDR2 SVGAGI. The CDR3 is made up of 15 amino acids.

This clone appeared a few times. CDR3 coding DNA: TGTGCTAGTGGTCTCGGCCCGGGACTAGCGGATTACACCGGGGAGCTGTTTTTT. It encodes CASGLGPGLADYTGELFF. This rearrangement joins TRBV12-5 to TRBJ2-2, with 11 bases fitting TRBD2. Per the germline V gene, CDR1 is LGHNT and CDR2 is FRNRAP. J lost 3 bases, V lost 5 bases, and 11 bases had no gene match. This CDR3 contains 18 residues.

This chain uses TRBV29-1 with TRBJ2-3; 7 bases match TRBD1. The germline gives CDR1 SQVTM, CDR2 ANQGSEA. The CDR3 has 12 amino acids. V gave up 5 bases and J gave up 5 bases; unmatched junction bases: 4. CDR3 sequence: CSVLTGQDTQYF. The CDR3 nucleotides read TGCAGCGTTCTGACAGGGCAAGATACGCAGTATTTT.

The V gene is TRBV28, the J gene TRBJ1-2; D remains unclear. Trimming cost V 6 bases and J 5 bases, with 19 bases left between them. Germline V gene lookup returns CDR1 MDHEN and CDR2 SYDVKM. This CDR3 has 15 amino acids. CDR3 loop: CASSQGPSGRYGYTF. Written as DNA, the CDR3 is TGTGCCAGCAGCCAAGGACCTAGCGGGAGGTATGGCTACACCTTC.

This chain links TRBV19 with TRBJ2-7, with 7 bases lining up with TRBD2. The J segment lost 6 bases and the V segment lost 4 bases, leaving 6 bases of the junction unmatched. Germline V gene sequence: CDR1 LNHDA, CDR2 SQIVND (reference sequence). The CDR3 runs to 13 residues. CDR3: CASSKTSVLEQYF. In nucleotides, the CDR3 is TGTGCCAGTAGTAAAACTAGCGTCCTCGAGCAGTACTTC.

CDR3 coding DNA: TGCGCCAGCAGCTTGGGGACAGTAGCTAACTATGGCTACACCTTC. It codes for CASSLGTVANYGYTF. The chain links TRBV5-1 to TRBJ1-2; weak D call: TRBD1 (6 bases). CDR1 is SGHRS and CDR2 is YFSETQ in the germline V gene. V lost 0 bases and J 0 bases, leaving 9 bases between the germline ends. The CDR3 is made up of 15 amino acids.